These 21 T cell receptor beta chains originate from one sample sequenced in a study of Ad26.COV2.S vaccination and SARS-CoV-2 variants. TCRdb's copy holds only in-frame clones and misses some; the assay was immunoSEQ multiplex PCR. This sample has some 190,000 clones; about 83% occur once, and the top ten carry about 5.9%. Sequences were derived from peripheral blood, sampled after recovery from COVID-19. The receptors were sampled from a human donor who had recovered from COVID-19.

For this clone: Other DNA sequences from this sample encode an identical CDR3 as well. The chain links TRBV19 to TRBJ2-7; D gene uncertain. The germline gives CDR1 LNHDA, CDR2 SQIVND (reference sequence). The CDR3 sequence is 14 residues long. Trimming cost V 2 bases and J 0 bases, with 8 bases left between them. This CDR3 reads CASSISGSSYEQYF. The CDR3 DNA is TGTGCCAGTAGTATATCAGGTAGCTCCTACGAGCAGTACTTC.

The chain links TRBV2 to TRBJ2-5; D gene unclear. This CDR3 region has 13 residues. From germline, CDR1 is SNHLY and CDR2 FYNNEI. V was trimmed by 4 bases and J by 1 base, leaving 7 bases between them. The CDR3 region has the DNA TGTGCCAGCAGTGTACTACTCCAAGAGACCCAGTACTTC. Translating it yields CASSVLLQETQYF.

V usage is TRBV9 and J usage is TRBJ2-5, with a tentative D call TRBD2 (6 bases). The CDR3 is made up of 15 amino acids. Germline V gene sequence: CDR1 SGDLS, CDR2 YYNGEE. With 3 bases removed from V and 3 bases from J, the gap between germline ends came to 15 bases. The DNA of the CDR3 is TGTGCCAGCAGCGCCAGCGGGCAGGTTGAAGAGACCCAGTACTTC. It translates to CASSASGQVEETQYF.

The J gene is TRBJ1-1, the V gene TRBV19, with no clear D. V lost 6 bases, J lost 0 bases, and 5 bases lay in between. Looked up from germline, CDR1 is LNHDA and CDR2 is SQIVND (reference sequence). The CDR3 contains 12 residues. DNA of the CDR3: TGTGCCAGTAGAACGGTGAACACTGAAGCTTTCTTT. It translates to CASRTVNTEAFF.

This chain uses TRBV19 with TRBJ2-1; 7 nucleotides match TRBD2. The V gene end was trimmed by 5 bases and the J gene end by 4 bases; junction bases not matched to a gene: 11. The germline CDR1 and CDR2 sequences are LNHDA and SQIVND (reference sequence). The CDR3 sequence is 16 residues long. The CDR3 DNA reads TGTGCCAGTAGTCTTTCGTCGGGCGGGGGTTACAATGAGCAGTTCTTC. This translates into CASSLSSGGGYNEQFF.

DNA for the CDR3: TGTGCCAGCAGCCCGAGAGGGGGCGAGCAGTACTTC. This codes for CASSPRGGEQYF. The chain carries TRBV7-3 and TRBJ2-7; a weak D match, TRBD1 (6 bases). Germline CDR1 is SGHTA and CDR2 is FQGTGA. V was clipped by 5 bases and J by 6 bases, with 11 bases between them. This CDR3 spans 12 amino acids.

This chain joins TRBV7-8 and TRBJ2-3; tentative D call: TRBD1 (6 bases). CDR3 length equals 18 residues. Deletions cut 4 bases from V and 0 bases from J, with 20 bases between. CDR1 is SGHVS and CDR2 is FQNEAQ in the germline V gene. In nucleotides, the CDR3 is TGTGCCAGCAGCTCGCCTATTACCGGGACAACTAGCACAGATACGCAGTATTTT. It encodes CASSSPITGTTSTDTQYF.

The V gene is TRBV7-8, the J gene TRBJ2-3; possibly TRBD1 or TRBD2 for D (6 bases each). V shed 5 bases and J shed 6 bases, with 9 bases lying between them. Per germline, CDR1 SGHVS and CDR2 FQNEAQ. The CDR3 spans 12 residues. The CDR3 region is CASSPGADTQYF. The CDR3 DNA reads TGTGCCAGCAGCCCGGGGGCGGATACGCAGTATTTT. The complete variable domain, with remaining parts taken from reference TRBV7-8 and TRBJ2-3, reads GAGVSQSPRYKVAKRGQDVALRCDPISGHVSLFWYQQALGQGPEFLTYFQNEAQLDKSGLPSDRFFAERPEGSVSTLKIQRTQQEDSAVYLCASSPGADTQYFGPGTRLTVL.

The V call is TRBV29-1, the J call TRBJ2-2; D gene uncertain. Germline lookup yields CDR1 SQVTM and CDR2 ANQGSEA. The CDR3 extends over 14 amino acids. V lost 5 bases and J lost 0, with 10 bases in between. This CDR3 reads CSVRTTTNTGELFF. As DNA, the CDR3 is TGCAGCGTTCGCACGACGACGAACACCGGGGAGCTGTTTTTT.

J is TRBJ2-3 and V is TRBV19; 9 bases map to TRBD1. This CDR3 region has 16 residues. V shed 1 base and J 6 bases; nucleotides not matched to a gene: 8. Germline values: CDR1 LNHDA, CDR2 SQIVND (reference sequence). CDR3: CASSIALGQGTDTQYF. The CDR3 nucleotides read TGTGCCAGTAGTATAGCCCTTGGACAGGGGACCGATACGCAGTATTTT.

The chain has TRBV6-5 and TRBJ2-7; a possible D gene is TRBD2 (5 bases). The CDR3 is 15 residues long. Germline V CDR1 and CDR2: MNHEY, SVGAGI. Trimming cost V 2 bases and J 2 bases, with 13 bases left between them. The CDR3 protein is CASSYEGIDPYEQYF. CDR3 nucleotide sequence: TGTGCCAGCAGTTACGAGGGTATAGACCCCTACGAGCAGTACTTC.

The chain recombines TRBV5-6 with TRBJ2-1; possibly TRBD2 for D (7 bases). Germline CDR1 reads SGHDT; CDR2 reads YYEEEE. The CDR3 consists of 11 residues. V lost 3 bases and J 10 bases, leaving 8 bases between the germline ends. The CDR3 nucleotides read TGTGCCAGCAGCTCGGGGGGCGAGCAGTTCTTC. Its protein is CASSSGGEQFF.

A single count supports this clone. V and J are TRBV11-2 and TRBJ2-7; 8 bases are a match to TRBD2. Looked up from germline, CDR1 is SGHAT and CDR2 is FQNNGV. This CDR3 is built from 14 residues. The V gene end was trimmed by 5 bases and the J gene end by 2 bases; junction bases not matched to a gene: 5. As DNA, the CDR3 is TGTGCCAGCAGCCACGGGGGGGGCCCCTACGAGCAGTACTTC. Translated, it gives CASSHGGGPYEQYF. The complete variable domain, with remaining parts taken from reference TRBV11-2 and TRBJ2-7, reads EAGVAQSPRYKIIEKRQSVAFWCNPISGHATLYWYQQILGQGPKLLIQFQNNGVVDDSQLPKDRFSAERLKGVDSTLKIQPAKLEDSAVYLCASSHGGGPYEQYFGPGTRLTVT.

This rearrangement joins TRBV11-3 to TRBJ2-1; no clear D gene. The CDR3 sequence is 13 residues long. CDR1 is SGHNT, CDR2 YENEEA, per germline. Trimming took 4 bases from V and 7 from J, leaving 11 bases between them. The CDR3 region is CASSSSVVNEQFF. In nucleotides, the CDR3 is TGTGCCAGCAGCTCCTCGGTAGTGAATGAGCAGTTCTTC.

Here the CDR3 DNA reads TGTGCCAGCAGTAAACAGGGCCGCTCTGGAAACACCATATATTTT. Translation: CASSKQGRSGNTIYF. This sequence joins TRBV6-6 and TRBJ1-3, with a possible D match to TRBD1 (6 bases). The CDR3 totals 15 residues. The germline V and J ends were trimmed by 5 bases and 0 bases, with 11 bases remaining between them. Per the germline V gene, CDR1 is MNHNY and CDR2 is SVGAGI (reference sequence).

J is TRBJ1-1 and V is TRBV27; a possible D gene is TRBD1 (6 bases). Trimming left V 5 bases short and J 8 bases short, with 15 bases between. In germline, CDR1 is MNHEY, CDR2 SMNVEV (reference sequence). This CDR3 is 13 amino acids long. This CDR3 is CASSPTAGAEAFF. The CDR3 DNA reads TGTGCCAGCAGTCCAACCGCGGGGGCGGAAGCTTTCTTT.

The rearrangement joins TRBV5-6 to TRBJ2-7; 7 bases map to TRBD1. The germline V gene encodes CDR1 SGHDT and CDR2 YYEEEE. The CDR3 sequence is 14 residues long. J was trimmed by 3 bases and V by 5 bases; bases with no gene match: 8. The DNA of the CDR3 is TGTGCCAGCAGTCCCGGGACAGACTTCTACGAGCAGTACTTC. Translation gives CASSPGTDFYEQYF. Using reference TRBV5-6 and TRBJ2-7 for the parts outside the CDR3, the full variable domain is DAGVTQSPTHLIKTRGQQVTLRCSPKSGHDTVSWYQQALGQGPQFIFQYYEEEERQRGNFPDRFSGHQFPNYSSELNVNALLLGDSALYLCASSPGTDFYEQYFGPGTRLTVT.

This chain joins TRBV5-1 and TRBJ2-2; D gene uncertain. Germline values: CDR1 SGHRS, CDR2 YFSETQ. V shed 1 base and J shed 6 bases, with 13 bases lying between them. This CDR3 comprises 15 residues. CDR3 protein: CASSLSAGSAGELFF. In nucleotides, the CDR3 is TGCGCCAGCAGCTTGAGTGCAGGCTCGGCCGGGGAGCTGTTTTTT.

This clone has only a few counts. One junction end does not reproduce the germline sequence, and a read error may be involved. The chain has TRBV25-1 and TRBJ1-6; maybe TRBD1 (5 bases). Germline V lookup: CDR1 MGHDK, CDR2 SYGVNS. This CDR3 has 16 residues. CDR3 sequence (DNA): TGTGCCAGCAGTGAGTGGGGGTCGGATGCTAATCCACCCCTCCACTTT. This translates into CASSEWGSDANPPLHF.

The V gene is TRBV9, the J gene TRBJ2-1; D gene uncertain. Trimming stripped 0 bases from V and 3 bases from J, with 13 bases between. The CDR3 is 16 residues long. CDR1 SGDLS and CDR2 YYNGEE come from the germline V gene. The CDR3 nucleotides read TGTGCCAGCAGCGTAGGTAACAAGGCAATCTACAATGAGCAGTTCTTC. Translation gives CASSVGNKAIYNEQFF.

This rearrangement joins TRBV5-1 to TRBJ2-3, with unresolved D. Trimming removed 7 bases at V and 2 bases at J, with 5 bases between. Looked up from germline, CDR1 is SGHRS and CDR2 is YFSETQ. The CDR3 sequence is 11 residues long. CDR3 sequence: CASGFTDTQYF. The DNA of the CDR3 is TGCGCCAGCGGATTCACAGATACGCAGTATTTT.